This T cell receptor (beta chain) derives from a study of radiation and T cells in renal cell carcinoma. Study summary: Nephrectomy followed 15 Gy stereotactic body radiation by 4 weeks. Overall study results and limits: Baseline intratumoral clonotype presence is unknown without pretreatment biopsies. From baseline, blood top tumor clonotypes peaked at 2 weeks post-radiation.

Clones were read by immunoSEQ multiplex PCR, and TCRdb kept only the in-frame ones, dropping some. The profile shows about 130,000 clones, 70% to 90% of them singletons. V was clipped by 4 bases and J by 7 bases, with 17 bases between them. This CDR3 is built from 14 residues. From germline, CDR1 is GTSNPN and CDR2 SVGIG (reference sequence). The time point here: blood 2 weeks post-SBRT. Stated treatment: 15 Gy SBRT to primary tumor, nephrectomy 4 weeks later. This renal cell carcinoma was of the clear cell type. Notes on this clone: Its target is unknown.

This clonotype was sampled from a woman aged 55-75 years with renal cell carcinoma. Source: blood, taken from a patient whose treatment included radiotherapy and nephrectomy. V gene TRBV30 combines with J gene TRBJ2-1; no clear D. Here the CDR3 reads CAWNRAVLGNEQFF. The DNA for the CDR3 is TGTGCCTGGAACCGGGCAGTCCTAGGGAATGAGCAGTTCTTC.